A single sample is the source of the 12 T cell receptor beta chains below, sequenced in a study of blood T cells in healthy people across ages. Together with a sample-barcoded 5' primer, a J-beta primer mix was included in a second PCR lasting about 7 to 11 cycles. A single record per CDR3 protein comes from TCRdb applying MiXCR to the 5' RACE reads. Found here are about a million distinct CDR3 sequences, roughly half of them singletons; the top ten hold 20% to 25%. Sequencing input: blood. These receptors were collected from a woman aged 55-69 years in good health.

The V and J genes are TRBV20-1 and TRBJ2-5, with 11 bases that match TRBD2. Germline V gene data show CDR1 as DFQATT and CDR2 as SNEGSKA (reference sequence). V was clipped by 5 bases and J by 4 bases; unmatched bases: 9. The CDR3 extends over 15 amino acids. CDR3 residues: CSAGKLAGEGETQYF. The CDR3 nucleotides are TGCAGTGCTGGGAAACTAGCGGGAGAGGGAGAGACCCAGTACTTC.

The rearrangement joins TRBV11-2 to TRBJ2-4, with D unclear. The DNA matches TRBJ2-7 better at its end, which makes the J call doubtful. Germline CDR1 SGHAT, CDR2 FQNNGV. The CDR3 is 15 residues long. The CDR3 sequence is CASSYPVGLGYEQYF. As DNA, the CDR3 is TGTGCCAGCAGCTACCCCGTTGGGCTTGGCTACGAGCAGTACTTC.

This clonotype has a handful of counts. The junction differs from germline at one of its ends, possibly a read error. The rearrangement links TRBV2 to TRBJ2-4; D remains unclear. TRBJ2-7 matches the DNA end more closely, so the J call is doubtful. The germline V gene encodes CDR1 SNHLY and CDR2 FYNNEI. The CDR3 totals 11 residues. The CDR3 spells CASGDLYEQYF. DNA of the CDR3: TGTGCCAGCGGTGATCTCTACGAGCAGTACTTC.

This clonotype showed up many times. The V call is TRBV28, the J call TRBJ2-5, with D perhaps TRBD1 (6 bases). Between the trimmed V and J ends, which lost 5 bases and 1 base, there was a span of 11 bases. The germline V gene encodes CDR1 MDHEN and CDR2 SYDVKM. The length of the CDR3 is 14 residues. CDR3 nucleotide sequence: TGTGCCAGCAGTATAGGGGGAAGCCAAGAGACCCAGTACTTC. Protein product: CASSIGGSQETQYF.

The DNA of the CDR3 is TGCGCCAGCAGCCCCCTAGGTAGCGGGAGCGCAGATACGCAGTATTTT. Translating gives CASSPLGSGSADTQYF. V usage is TRBV4-1 and J usage is TRBJ2-3; 9 nucleotides line up with TRBD2. The CDR3 is 16 residues long. Germline trimming cut 4 bases from V and 4 bases from J; bases unmatched to any gene: 9. CDR1 and CDR2 from the germline V gene are MGHRA and YSYEKL.

As DNA, the CDR3 is TGTGCCAGCAGGATTCTTAGGGGGGCCGACGAGCGAGAGTACAATGAGCAGTTCTTC. Protein: CASRILRGADEREYNEQFF. This chain connects TRBV12-3 or TRBV12-4 to TRBJ2-1, with D possibly being TRBD1 or TRBD2 (6 bases each). This CDR3 has 19 amino acids. V lost 6 bases and J lost 4, with 28 bases in between.

The V gene is TRBV7-2, the J gene TRBJ2-7; D might be TRBD1 (6 bases). Gene TRBJ2-4 matches the end of the DNA better, so the J call may be wrong. This CDR3 has 14 residues. Germline lookup yields CDR1 SGHTA and CDR2 FQGNSA. The CDR3: CASSLSQGPVIQYF. Here the CDR3 DNA reads TGTGCCAGCAGCTTAAGCCAGGGGCCGGTCATTCAGTACTTC.

This chain uses TRBV6-6 with TRBJ1-5; D may be TRBD1 (5 bases). The CDR3 extends over 16 amino acids. Germline CDR1 reads MNHNY; CDR2 reads SVGAGI (reference sequence). V shed 0 bases and J shed 0 bases, with 9 bases lying between them. This CDR3 reads CASSYSRGDSNQPQHF. The CDR3 region has the DNA TGTGCCAGCAGTTACTCGCGGGGGGATAGCAATCAGCCCCAGCATTTT.

In DNA form, the CDR3 reads TGTGCCAGCAGTGTTACCGACATGGAGACCCAGTACTTC. Translated, it gives CASSVTDMETQYF. V and J are TRBV25-1 and TRBJ2-5; D gene ambiguous. The V end was cut by 4 bases, the J end by 5 bases, with 11 bases between. Germline V gene lookup returns CDR1 MGHDK and CDR2 SYGVNS. The CDR3 is made up of 13 amino acids.

This clonotype was found a few times. This chain uses TRBV29-1 with TRBJ2-3; a possible D gene is TRBD2 (6 bases). The CDR3 spans 14 residues. V shed 7 bases and J shed 2 bases, with 16 bases lying between them. Germline V gene data show CDR1 as SQVTM and CDR2 as ANQGSEA. This CDR3 reads CSASESGLTDTQYF. The DNA of the CDR3 is TGCAGCGCCTCCGAAAGCGGGCTCACAGATACGCAGTATTTT.

There are a few counts of this clonotype. The V and J genes are TRBV29-1 and TRBJ2-3; TRBD1 is a possible D gene (6 bases). The CDR3 is 14 residues long. The germline V and J ends were trimmed by 1 base and 4 bases, with 12 bases remaining between them. Germline CDR1 and CDR2: SQVTM and ANQGSEA. CDR3 amino acids: CSVEGQGRPDTQYF. The CDR3 DNA reads TGCAGCGTTGAAGGTCAGGGGCGCCCAGATACGCAGTATTTT.

The CDR3 coding sequence is TGTACCAGCACCGAGGTCCCCCCCTACGAGCAGTACTTC. Translating gives CTSTEVPPYEQYF. The V call is TRBV21-1, the J call TRBJ2-7; the table's D gene call, TRBD2, was not cross checked with the DNA. TRBV21-1 is shown as a pseudogene. CDR3 length: 13 amino acids.